The next 4 T cell receptor beta chains were all read from a single sample in a study of siplizumab effects on memory and regulatory T cells. Method: immunoSEQ multiplex PCR; TCRdb's copy keeps in-frame clones and lacks some. The data hold fewer than 100,000 clones, with 94% observed a single time. Sequencing was carried out using non-Treg CD4+ T cells sorted from blood. The source is a human donor in good health.

The chain employs TRBV20-1 and TRBJ1-5; TRBD1 is a possible D gene (5 bases). Germline CDR1 is DFQATT and CDR2 is SNEGSKA (reference sequence). The CDR3 length is 11 residues. V gave up 7 bases and J gave up 7 bases, with 11 bases separating them. DNA for the CDR3: TGCAGTGGGGGGTCCGGCCAGCCCCAGCATTTT. Translated: CSGGSGQPQHF.

The rearrangement links TRBV7-9 to TRBJ2-2; D remains unclear. The CDR3 covers 14 residues. Trimming shortened V by 2 bases and J by 4 bases, and 8 bases separated the two germline ends. The germline gives CDR1 SEHNR, CDR2 FQNEAQ (reference sequence). CDR3 sequence (DNA): TGTGCCAGCAGCTTATATCGAAGCACCGGGGAGCTGTTTTTT. Residues: CASSLYRSTGELFF. Full variable domain (rest looked up from reference TRBV7-9 and TRBJ2-2): DTGVSQNPRHKITKRGQNVTFRCDPISEHNRLYWYRQTLGQGPEFLTYFQNEAQLEKSRLLSDRFSAERPKGSFSTLEIQRTEQGDSAMYLCASSLYRSTGELFFGEGSRLTVL.

The chain combines TRBV6-6 with TRBJ2-7; TRBD2 aligns across 12 bases. The length of the CDR3 is 16 residues. Trimming removed 2 bases from V and 4 bases from J; junction bases left unmatched: 6. Germline lookup yields CDR1 MNHNY and CDR2 SVGAGI (reference sequence). In DNA, the CDR3 is TGTGCCAGCAGTTACCGTAAGACTAGCGGGGGTTACGAGCAGTACTTC. This sequence encodes CASSYRKTSGGYEQYF.

The chain combines TRBV7-6 with TRBJ2-2; 15 bases are shared with TRBD2. V gave up 4 bases and J gave up 6 bases; unmatched junction bases: 3. The V gene's germline CDR1 is SGHVS and CDR2 FNYEAQ. CDR3 length: 16 amino acids. The CDR3 DNA sequence: TGTGCCAGCAGCTCGAGGACTAGCGGGGGGGCCGGGGAGCTGTTTTTT. Encoded protein: CASSSRTSGGAGELFF.